This TCR beta chain was recovered during a study of metastatic and nonmetastatic thyroid tumors. This clone is judged medium-sized. Germline V gene sequence: CDR1 LNHDA, CDR2 SQIVND (reference sequence). Trimming took off 5 bases at V and 5 bases at J, with 15 bases between the two ends. The CDR3 totals 14 residues. TCRdb re-called clones from the PCR reads using MiXCR. The sample lists roughly 14,000 clones; 20% to 25% were seen once. Patients underwent thyroid surgery, and none had received any treatment before it. Sequenced input: tumor tissue. The chain couples TRBV19 to TRBJ1-1; D remains ambiguous. The sequence derives from a female donor with papillary thyroid cancer or a benign thyroid nodule (not recorded which). Some clones in this sample may be carry-over from other donors' samples. CDR3 in amino acids: CASSRGRARTEAFF. The CDR3 DNA sequence: TGTGCCAGTAGTCGGGGTAGGGCGCGAACTGAAGCTTTCTTT.